This T cell receptor (beta chain) appears in the sequencing data of a study of naive CD8 T cells in extremely preterm neonates. The study's findings and limits: Preterm neonates had significantly lower iChao1 richness than other age groups.

Worth noting for this clone: The target antigen is unknown.

Elective cesarean births at 37-41 weeks, without labor or membrane rupture, supplied the cord blood. Live Annexin V-negative naive CD3+CD8+CD45RA+CCR7+ T cells were sorted. The ends lost 0 bases at V and 8 bases at J; junction bases unmatched: 7. CDR1 is SGDLS, CDR2 YYNGEE, per germline. The CDR3 spans 16 residues. Produced via immunoSEQ multiplex PCR; TCRdb's table is partial and in-frame only. The data contain about 4,800 clones, 97% of them singletons. Sequences were obtained from naive CD8+ T cells from cord blood. The chain carries TRBV9 and TRBJ2-1; 11 bases are a match to TRBD2. This TCR was recovered from a newborn in good health. This CDR3 reads CASSVGGSGGAYEQFF. CDR3 sequence (DNA): TGTGCCAGCAGCGTAGGGGGTAGCGGGGGGGCCTATGAGCAGTTCTTC.